Listed here are 5 T cell receptor beta chains from one sample, sequenced in a study of regulatory T cells in long-lasting Graves disease. According to the study, TCR beta libraries were built with iRepertoire HTBI primers and CDR3-region Arm-PCR. TCRdb itself ran the multiplex PCR reads through MiXCR, one entry per CDR3 protein. The table includes around 500,000 distinct CDR3 sequences, roughly 16% detected once. Time point given: newly diagnosed GD, antithyroid drugs for less than 3 months. The TCR library was prepared using RNA isolated from PBMCs. These records were also assigned to another study, of T cells in Graves' hyperthyroidism and ophthalmopathy.

The sequences come from peripheral blood mononuclear cells (PBMCs), collected at new diagnosis, from a patient treated with antithyroid drugs. The receptors shown here come from a middle-aged woman with Graves disease.

On this clonotype: This may stem from a read error, because a much larger clone lies one nucleotide away. The chain recombines TRBV20-1 with TRBJ2-4, with 7 bases identical to TRBD1. Germline V gene lookup returns CDR1 DFQATT and CDR2 SNEGSKA (reference sequence). The ends lost 6 bases at V and 13 bases at J; junction bases unmatched: 15. The CDR3 spans 13 residues. The CDR3 sequence: CSATQGERYEQYF. For the CDR3, the DNA is TGCAGTGCCACCCAGGGGGAGAGGTATGAGCAGTACTTC.

This clonotype was observed a few times. The junction departs from germline at one end; a sequencing error may be responsible. The chain has TRBV27 and TRBJ1-1, with TRBD1 as a possible D gene (5 bases). This CDR3 comprises 14 residues. Germline CDR1 MNHEY, CDR2 SMNVEV (reference sequence). The CDR3 sequence is CTSSFGHRVTEAFF. For the CDR3, the DNA is TGTACCAGCAGTTTCGGACATCGGGTCACTGAAGCTTTCTTT.

This clonotype was seen ten or more times. V is TRBV2 and J is TRBJ2-4; D not certain. There are 14 residues in the CDR3. CDR1 and CDR2 from the germline V gene are SNHLY and FYNNEI. Trimming shortened V by 2 bases and J by 4 bases, and 9 bases separated the two germline ends. The CDR3 region is CASSERMGKNIQYF. The CDR3 DNA follows: TGTGCCAGCAGTGAAAGGATGGGGAAAAACATTCAGTACTTC.

This clonotype came up many times. The chain couples TRBV30 to TRBJ2-2, with D unresolved. V shed 3 bases and J shed 2 bases, with 10 bases lying between them. The CDR3 covers 14 residues. In germline, CDR1 is GTSNPN, CDR2 SVGIG (reference sequence). The CDR3 loop is CAWRRLRNTGELFF. The DNA of the CDR3 is TGTGCCTGGAGGAGGCTCCGAAACACCGGGGAGCTGTTTTTT.

This clonotype was found a few times. The CDR3 region is CASSQQQGAGQPQHF. DNA for the CDR3: TGTGCCAGTAGTCAGCAGCAGGGGGCTGGACAGCCCCAGCATTTT. The chain couples TRBV19 to TRBJ1-5, with 8 nucleotides matching TRBD1. This CDR3 is 15 amino acids long. CDR1 and CDR2 (germline): LNHDA, SQIVND (reference sequence). The V gene end was trimmed by 5 bases and the J gene end by 7 bases; junction bases not matched to a gene: 10.